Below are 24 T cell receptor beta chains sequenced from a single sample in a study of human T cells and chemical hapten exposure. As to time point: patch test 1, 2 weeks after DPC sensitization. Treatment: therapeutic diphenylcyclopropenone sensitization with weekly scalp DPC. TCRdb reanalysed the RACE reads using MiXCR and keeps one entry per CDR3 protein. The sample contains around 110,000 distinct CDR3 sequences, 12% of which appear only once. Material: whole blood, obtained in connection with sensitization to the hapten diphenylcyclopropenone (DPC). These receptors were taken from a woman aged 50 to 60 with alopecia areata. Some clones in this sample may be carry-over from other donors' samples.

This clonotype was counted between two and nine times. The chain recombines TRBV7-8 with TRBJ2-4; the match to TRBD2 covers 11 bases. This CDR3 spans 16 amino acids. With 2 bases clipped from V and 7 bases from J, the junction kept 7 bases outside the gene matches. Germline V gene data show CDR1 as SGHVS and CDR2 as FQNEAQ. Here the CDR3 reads CASSLRLAGGWNIQYF. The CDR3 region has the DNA TGTGCCAGCAGCTTAAGGCTAGCGGGAGGATGGAACATTCAGTACTTC.

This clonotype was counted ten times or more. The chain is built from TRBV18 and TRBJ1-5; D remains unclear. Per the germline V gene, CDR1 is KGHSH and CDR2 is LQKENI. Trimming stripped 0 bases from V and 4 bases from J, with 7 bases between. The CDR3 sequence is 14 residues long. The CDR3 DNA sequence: TGTGCCAGCTCACCACCGAGCAGTAATCAGCCCCAGCATTTT. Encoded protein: CASSPPSSNQPQHF. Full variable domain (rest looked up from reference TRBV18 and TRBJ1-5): NAGVMQNPRHLVRRRGQEARLRCSPMKGHSHVYWYRQLPEEGLKFMVYLQKENIIDESGMPKERFSAEFPKEGPSILRIQQVVRGDSAAYFCASSPPSSNQPQHFGDGTRLSIL.

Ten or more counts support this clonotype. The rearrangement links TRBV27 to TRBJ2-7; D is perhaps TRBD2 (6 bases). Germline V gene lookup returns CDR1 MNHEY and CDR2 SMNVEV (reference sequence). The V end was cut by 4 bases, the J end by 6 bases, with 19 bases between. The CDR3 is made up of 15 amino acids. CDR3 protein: CASSSNQYYSGEQYF. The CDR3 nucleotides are TGTGCCAGCAGTTCCAACCAGTACTATAGCGGCGAGCAGTACTTC.

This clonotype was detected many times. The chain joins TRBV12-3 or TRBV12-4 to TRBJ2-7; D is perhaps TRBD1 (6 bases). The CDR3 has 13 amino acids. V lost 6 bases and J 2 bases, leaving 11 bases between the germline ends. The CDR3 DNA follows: TGTGCCAGCAGCCCGGGACAAGCCTACGAGCAGTACTTC. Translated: CASSPGQAYEQYF.

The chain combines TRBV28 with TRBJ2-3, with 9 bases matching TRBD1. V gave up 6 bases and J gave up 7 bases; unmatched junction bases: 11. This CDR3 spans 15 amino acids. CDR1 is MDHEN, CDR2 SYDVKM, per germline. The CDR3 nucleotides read TGTGCCAGCAGCAAGGGGGGGACAGGGCCCAATACGCAGTATTTT. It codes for CASSKGGTGPNTQYF.

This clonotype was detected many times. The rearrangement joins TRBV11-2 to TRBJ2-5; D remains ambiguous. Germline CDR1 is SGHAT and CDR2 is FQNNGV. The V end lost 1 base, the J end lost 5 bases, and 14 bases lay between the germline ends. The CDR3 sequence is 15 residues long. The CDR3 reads CASSLGTVKAETQYF. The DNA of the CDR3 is TGTGCCAGCAGCTTAGGGACGGTTAAAGCGGAGACCCAGTACTTC.

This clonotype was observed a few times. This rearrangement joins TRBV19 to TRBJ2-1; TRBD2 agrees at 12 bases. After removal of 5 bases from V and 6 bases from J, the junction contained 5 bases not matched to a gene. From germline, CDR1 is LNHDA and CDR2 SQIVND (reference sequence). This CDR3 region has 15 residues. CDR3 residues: CASSPLAGGGNEQFF. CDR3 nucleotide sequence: TGTGCCAGTAGTCCACTAGCGGGGGGCGGCAATGAGCAGTTCTTC.

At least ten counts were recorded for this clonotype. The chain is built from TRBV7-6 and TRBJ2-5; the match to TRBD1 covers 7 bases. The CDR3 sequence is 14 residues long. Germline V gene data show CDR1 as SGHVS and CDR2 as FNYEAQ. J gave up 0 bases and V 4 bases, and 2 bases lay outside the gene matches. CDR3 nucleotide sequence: TGTGCCAGCAGCTCGACAGGGTACCAAGAGACCCAGTACTTC. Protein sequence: CASSSTGYQETQYF.

This chain's CDR3 is CASSQEVQGNYGYTF. The CDR3, as DNA: TGCGCCAGCAGCCAAGAAGTACAGGGCAACTATGGCTACACCTTC. The chain has TRBV4-3 and TRBJ1-2, with a weak D call TRBD1 (6 bases). V dropped 0 bases and J dropped 2 bases, with 10 bases sitting between them. Germline CDR1 and CDR2: LGHNA and YSLEER. This CDR3 has 15 amino acids.

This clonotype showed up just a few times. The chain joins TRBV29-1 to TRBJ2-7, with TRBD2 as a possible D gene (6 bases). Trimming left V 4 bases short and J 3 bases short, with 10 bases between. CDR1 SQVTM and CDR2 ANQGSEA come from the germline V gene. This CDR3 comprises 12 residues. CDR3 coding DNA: TGCAGCGTTGTAGCGGCATACTACGAGCAGTACTTC. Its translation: CSVVAAYYEQYF.

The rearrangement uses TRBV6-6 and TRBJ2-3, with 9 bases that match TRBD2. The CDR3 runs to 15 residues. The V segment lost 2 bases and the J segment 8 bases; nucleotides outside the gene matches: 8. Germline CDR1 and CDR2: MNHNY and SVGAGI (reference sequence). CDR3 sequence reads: CASSYEGSGGGTQYF. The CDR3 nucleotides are TGTGCCAGCAGTTACGAGGGTAGCGGGGGTGGTACGCAGTATTTT.

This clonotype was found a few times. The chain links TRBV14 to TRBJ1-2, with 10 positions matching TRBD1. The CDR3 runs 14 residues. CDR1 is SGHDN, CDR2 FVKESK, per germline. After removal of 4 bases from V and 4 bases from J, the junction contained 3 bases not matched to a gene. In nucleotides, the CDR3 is TGTGCCAGCAGCCGGGACAGGGGTGGCTATGGCTACACCTTC. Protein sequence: CASSRDRGGYGYTF.

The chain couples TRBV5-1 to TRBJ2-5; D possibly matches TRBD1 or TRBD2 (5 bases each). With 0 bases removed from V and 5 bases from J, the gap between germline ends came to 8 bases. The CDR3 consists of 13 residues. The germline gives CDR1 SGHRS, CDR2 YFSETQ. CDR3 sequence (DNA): TGCGCCAGCAGCTTGGGCAGGGACGAGACCCAGTACTTC. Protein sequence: CASSLGRDETQYF.

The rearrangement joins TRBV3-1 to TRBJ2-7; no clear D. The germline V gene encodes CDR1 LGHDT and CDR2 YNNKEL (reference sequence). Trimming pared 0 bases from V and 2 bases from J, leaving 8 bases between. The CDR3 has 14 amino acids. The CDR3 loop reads CASSQDTAPYEQYF. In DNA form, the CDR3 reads TGTGCCAGCAGCCAAGATACGGCCCCCTACGAGCAGTACTTC.

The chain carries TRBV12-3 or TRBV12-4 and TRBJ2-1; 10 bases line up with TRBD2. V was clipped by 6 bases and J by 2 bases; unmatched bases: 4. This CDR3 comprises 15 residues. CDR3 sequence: CASSLAGVTYNEQFF. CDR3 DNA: TGTGCCAGCAGCCTAGCGGGAGTAACCTACAATGAGCAGTTCTTC.

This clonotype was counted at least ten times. In DNA form, the CDR3 reads TGTGCCAGCAGCCGCGGAGTTCCCCGCGAGCAGTACTTC. It specifies CASSRGVPREQYF. The V gene is TRBV6-5, the J gene TRBJ2-7; D unclear. Trimming shortened V by 6 bases and J by 6 bases, and 15 bases separated the two germline ends. Per germline, CDR1 MNHEY and CDR2 SVGAGI. The CDR3 covers 13 residues.

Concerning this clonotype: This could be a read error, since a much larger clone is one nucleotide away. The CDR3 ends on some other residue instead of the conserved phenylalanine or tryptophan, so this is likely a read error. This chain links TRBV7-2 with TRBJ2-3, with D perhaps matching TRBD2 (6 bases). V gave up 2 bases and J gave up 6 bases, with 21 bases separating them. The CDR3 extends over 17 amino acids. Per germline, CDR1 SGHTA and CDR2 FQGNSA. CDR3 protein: CASSLRPRLETADTQYY. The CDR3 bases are TGTGCCAGCAGCTTAAGGCCTAGACTAGAGACAGCTGATACGCAGTATTAT.

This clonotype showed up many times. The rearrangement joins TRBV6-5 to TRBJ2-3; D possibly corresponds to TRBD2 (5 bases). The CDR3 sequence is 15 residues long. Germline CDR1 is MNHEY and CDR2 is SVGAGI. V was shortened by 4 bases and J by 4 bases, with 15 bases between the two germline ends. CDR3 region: CASSSRSKLADTQYF. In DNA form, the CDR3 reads TGTGCCAGCAGTTCCCGATCTAAACTAGCAGATACGCAGTATTTT.

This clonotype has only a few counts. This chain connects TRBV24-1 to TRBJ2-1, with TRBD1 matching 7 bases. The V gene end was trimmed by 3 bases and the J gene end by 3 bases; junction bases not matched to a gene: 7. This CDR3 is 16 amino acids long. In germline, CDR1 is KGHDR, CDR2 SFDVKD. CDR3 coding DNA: TGTGCCACCAGTGATGCCGGGACAGATAGCTACAATGAGCAGTTCTTC. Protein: CATSDAGTDSYNEQFF.

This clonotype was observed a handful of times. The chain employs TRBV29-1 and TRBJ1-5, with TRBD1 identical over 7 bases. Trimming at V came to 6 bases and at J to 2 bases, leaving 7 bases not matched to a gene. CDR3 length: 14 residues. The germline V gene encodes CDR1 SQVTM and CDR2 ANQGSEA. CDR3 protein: CSVSQGGRNQPQHF. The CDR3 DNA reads TGCAGCGTCTCGCAGGGGGGTCGCAATCAGCCCCAGCATTTT.

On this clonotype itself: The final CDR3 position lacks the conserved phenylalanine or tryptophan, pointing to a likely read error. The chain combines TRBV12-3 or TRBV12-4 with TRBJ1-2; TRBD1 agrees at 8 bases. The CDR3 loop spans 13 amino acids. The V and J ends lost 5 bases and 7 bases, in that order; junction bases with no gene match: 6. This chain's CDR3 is CASSPTGAVGYTS. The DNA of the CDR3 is TGTGCCAGCAGTCCGACAGGGGCGGTTGGCTACACCTCC.

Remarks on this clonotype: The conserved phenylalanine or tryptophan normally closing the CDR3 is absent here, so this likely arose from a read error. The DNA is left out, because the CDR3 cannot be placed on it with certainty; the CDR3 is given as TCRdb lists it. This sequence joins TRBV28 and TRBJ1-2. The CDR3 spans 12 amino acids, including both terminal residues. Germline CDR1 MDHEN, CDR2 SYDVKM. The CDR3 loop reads CASSFVLGWLHL.

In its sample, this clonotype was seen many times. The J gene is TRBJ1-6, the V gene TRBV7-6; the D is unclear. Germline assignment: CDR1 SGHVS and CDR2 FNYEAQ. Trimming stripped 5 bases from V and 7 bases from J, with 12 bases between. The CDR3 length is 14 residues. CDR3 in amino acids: CASSETPWNSPLHF. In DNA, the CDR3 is TGTGCCAGCAGCGAGACCCCTTGGAATTCACCCCTCCACTTT.

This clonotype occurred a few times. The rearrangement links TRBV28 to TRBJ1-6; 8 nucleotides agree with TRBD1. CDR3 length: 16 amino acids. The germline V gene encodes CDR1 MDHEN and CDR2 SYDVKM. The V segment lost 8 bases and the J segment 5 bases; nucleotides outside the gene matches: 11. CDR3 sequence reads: CASGQGGRGHNSPLHF. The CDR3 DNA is TGTGCCAGCGGACAGGGTGGTCGGGGCCATAATTCACCCCTCCACTTT. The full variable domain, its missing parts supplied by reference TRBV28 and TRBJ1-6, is DVKVTQSSRYLVKRTGEKVFLECVQDMDHENMFWYRQDPGLGLRLIYFSYDVKMKEKGDIPEGYSVSREKKERFSLILESASTNQTSMYLCASGQGGRGHNSPLHFGNGTRLTVT.